This T cell receptor beta chain was identified in a study of T-cell reconstitution after alpha-beta-depleted transplantation in children. This clonotype has ten or more counts. The V and J ends lost 1 base and 2 bases respectively, with 11 bases between them. This CDR3 spans 15 amino acids. Looked up from germline, CDR1 is SGHAT and CDR2 is FQNNGV. Preparation of the TCRbeta library used unique molecular identifiers. TCRdb reprocessed the PCR reads via MiXCR and lists one record per CDR3 protein. The sample comprises about 270,000 distinct CDR3 sequences, 9.9% of which are singletons, and around 9.1% rests with the top ten.

The chain couples TRBV11-2 to TRBJ2-5, with a tentative D call TRBD1 (5 bases). The sample was PBMCs from the stem cell graft donor, taken from the stem cell graft. The sequence derives from a human donor who donated a stem cell graft to a child with SCID. The CDR3 nucleotides are TGTGCCAGCAGCTTAGTTCCAGGGCGACAAGAGACCCAGTACTTC. This translates into CASSLVPGRQETQYF.